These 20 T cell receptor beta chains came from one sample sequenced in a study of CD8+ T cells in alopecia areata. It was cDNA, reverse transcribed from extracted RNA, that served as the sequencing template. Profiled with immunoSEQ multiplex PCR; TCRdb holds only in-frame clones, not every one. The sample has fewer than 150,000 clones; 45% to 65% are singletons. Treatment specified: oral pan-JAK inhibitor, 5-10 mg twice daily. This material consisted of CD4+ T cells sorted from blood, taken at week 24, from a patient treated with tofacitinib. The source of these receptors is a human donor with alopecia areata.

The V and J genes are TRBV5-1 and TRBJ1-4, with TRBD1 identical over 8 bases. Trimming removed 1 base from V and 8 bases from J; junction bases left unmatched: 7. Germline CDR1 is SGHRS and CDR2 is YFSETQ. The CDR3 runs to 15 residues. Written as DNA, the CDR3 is TGCGCCAGCAGCTTGCAGGGGACAGGAGGGGAAAAACTGTTTTTT. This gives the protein CASSLQGTGGEKLFF. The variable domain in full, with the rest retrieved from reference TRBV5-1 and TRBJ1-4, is KAGVTQTPRYLIKTRGQQVTLSCSPISGHRSVSWYQQTPGQGLQFLFEYFSETQRNKGNFPGRFSGRQFSNSRSEMNVSTLELGDSALYLCASSLQGTGGEKLFFGSGTQLSVL.

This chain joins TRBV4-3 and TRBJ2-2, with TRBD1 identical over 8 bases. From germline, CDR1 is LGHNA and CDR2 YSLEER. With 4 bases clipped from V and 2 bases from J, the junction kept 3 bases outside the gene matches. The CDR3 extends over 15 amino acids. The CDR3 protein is CASSPSGGNTGELFF. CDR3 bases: TGCGCCAGCAGCCCGTCAGGGGGCAACACCGGGGAGCTGTTTTTT.

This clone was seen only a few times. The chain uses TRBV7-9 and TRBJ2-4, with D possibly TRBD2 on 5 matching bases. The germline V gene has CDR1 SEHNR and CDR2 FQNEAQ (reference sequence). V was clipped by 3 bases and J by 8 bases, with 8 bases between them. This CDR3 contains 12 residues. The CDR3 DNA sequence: TGTGCCAGCAGCTTTTTGCGGGACATTCAGTACTTC. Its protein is CASSFLRDIQYF.

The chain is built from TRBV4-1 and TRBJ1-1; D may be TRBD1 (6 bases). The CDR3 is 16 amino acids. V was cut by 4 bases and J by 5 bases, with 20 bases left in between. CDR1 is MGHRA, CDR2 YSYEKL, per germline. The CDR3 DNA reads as TGCGCCAGCAGCCGGAAAGTCAGCTCGGGGGCAACTGAAGCTTTCTTT. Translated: CASSRKVSSGATEAFF.

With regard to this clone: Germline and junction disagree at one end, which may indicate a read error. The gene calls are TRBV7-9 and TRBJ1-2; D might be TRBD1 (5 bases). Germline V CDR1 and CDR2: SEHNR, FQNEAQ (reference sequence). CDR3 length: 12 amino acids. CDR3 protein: CASSLDTTRTVF. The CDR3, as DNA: TGTGCCAGCAGCTTGGACACGACTCGAACGGTCTTC.

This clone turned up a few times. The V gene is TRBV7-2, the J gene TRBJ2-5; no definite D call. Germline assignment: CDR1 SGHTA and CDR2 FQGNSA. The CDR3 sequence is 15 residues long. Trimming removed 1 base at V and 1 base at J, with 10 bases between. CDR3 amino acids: CASSLGLGFQETQYF. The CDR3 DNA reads TGTGCCAGCAGCTTAGGGTTGGGCTTCCAAGAGACCCAGTACTTC.

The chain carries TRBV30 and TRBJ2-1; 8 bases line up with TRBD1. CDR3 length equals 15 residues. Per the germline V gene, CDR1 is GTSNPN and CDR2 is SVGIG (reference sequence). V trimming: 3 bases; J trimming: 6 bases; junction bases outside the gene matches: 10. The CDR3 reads CAWSLPPDRGNEQFF. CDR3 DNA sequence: TGTGCCTGGAGCTTACCCCCCGACAGGGGCAATGAGCAGTTCTTC.

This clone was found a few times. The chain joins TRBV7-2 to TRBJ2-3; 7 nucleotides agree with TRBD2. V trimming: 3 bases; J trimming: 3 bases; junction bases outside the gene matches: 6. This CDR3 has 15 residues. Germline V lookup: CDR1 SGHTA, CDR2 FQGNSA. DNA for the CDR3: TGTGCCAGCAGCTTCGCCGGACTAGGTACAGATACGCAGTATTTT. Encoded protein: CASSFAGLGTDTQYF.

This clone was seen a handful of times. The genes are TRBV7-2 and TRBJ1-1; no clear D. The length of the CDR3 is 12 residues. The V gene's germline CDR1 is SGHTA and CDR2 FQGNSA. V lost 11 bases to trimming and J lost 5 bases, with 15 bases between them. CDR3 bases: TGTGCCTGTGGGAAAAGTAAGACTGAAGCTTTCTTT. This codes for CACGKSKTEAFF. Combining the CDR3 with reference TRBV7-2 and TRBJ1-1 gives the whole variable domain GAGVSQSPSNKVTEKGKDVELRCDPISGHTALYWYRQSLGQGLEFLIYFQGNSAPDKSGLPSDRFSAERTGGSVSTLTIQRTQQEDSAVYLCACGKSKTEAFFGQGTRLTVV.

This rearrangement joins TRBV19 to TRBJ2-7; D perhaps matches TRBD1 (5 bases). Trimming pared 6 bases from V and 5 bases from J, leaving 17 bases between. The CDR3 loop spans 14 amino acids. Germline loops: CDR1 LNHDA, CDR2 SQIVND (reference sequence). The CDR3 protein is CASSEMAGFDEQYF. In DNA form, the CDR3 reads TGTGCCAGTAGCGAAATGGCAGGGTTCGACGAGCAGTACTTC.

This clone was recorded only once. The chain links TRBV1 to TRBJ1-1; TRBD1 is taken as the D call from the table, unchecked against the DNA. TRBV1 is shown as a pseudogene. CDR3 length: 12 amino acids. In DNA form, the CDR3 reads TGCACCACCTCCTACAGGAACACTGAAGCTTTCTTT. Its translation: CTTSYRNTEAFF.

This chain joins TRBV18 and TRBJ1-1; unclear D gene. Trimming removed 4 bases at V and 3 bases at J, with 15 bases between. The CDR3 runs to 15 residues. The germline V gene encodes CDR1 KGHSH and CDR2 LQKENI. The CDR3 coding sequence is TGTGCCAGCTCACGAGGCACGCTGAGGCACACTGAAGCTTTCTTT. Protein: CASSRGTLRHTEAFF.

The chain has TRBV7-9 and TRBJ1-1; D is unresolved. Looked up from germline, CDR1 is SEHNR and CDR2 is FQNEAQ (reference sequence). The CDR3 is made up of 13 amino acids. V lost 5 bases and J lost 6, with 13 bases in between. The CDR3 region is CASSLMWRAEAFF. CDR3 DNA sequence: TGTGCCAGCAGCCTGATGTGGAGGGCTGAAGCTTTCTTT.

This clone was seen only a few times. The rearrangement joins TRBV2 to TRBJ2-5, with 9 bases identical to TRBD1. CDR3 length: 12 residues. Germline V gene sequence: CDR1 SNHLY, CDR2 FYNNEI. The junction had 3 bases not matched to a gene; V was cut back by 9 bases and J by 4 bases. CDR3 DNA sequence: TGTGCCAGTCCGGACAGGGGAGAGACCCAGTACTTC. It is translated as CASPDRGETQYF.

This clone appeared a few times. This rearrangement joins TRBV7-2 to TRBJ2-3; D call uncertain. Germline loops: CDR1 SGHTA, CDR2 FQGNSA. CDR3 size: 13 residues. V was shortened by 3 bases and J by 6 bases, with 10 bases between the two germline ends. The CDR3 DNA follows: TGTGCCAGCAGCTTCCGACTTGGCGATACGCAGTATTTT. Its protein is CASSFRLGDTQYF.

The CDR3 protein is CASSYSPQGQPQHF. The CDR3 region has the DNA TGTGCCAGCAGTTACTCCCCCCAGGGACAGCCCCAGCATTTT. The rearrangement uses TRBV6-5 and TRBJ1-5; TRBD1 might be the D (5 bases). Between the trimmed V and J ends, which lost 0 bases and 7 bases, there was a span of 10 bases. This CDR3 contains 14 residues. Germline V gene sequence: CDR1 MNHEY, CDR2 SVGAGI.

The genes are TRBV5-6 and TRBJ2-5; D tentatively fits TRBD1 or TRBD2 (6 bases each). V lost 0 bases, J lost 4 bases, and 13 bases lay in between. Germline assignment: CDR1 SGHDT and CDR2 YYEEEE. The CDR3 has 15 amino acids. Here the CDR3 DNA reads TGTGCCAGCAGCTTGGAGGGGAAGGGGGGAGAGACCCAGTACTTC. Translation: CASSLEGKGGETQYF. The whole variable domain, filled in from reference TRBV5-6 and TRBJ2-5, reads DAGVTQSPTHLIKTRGQQVTLRCSPKSGHDTVSWYQQALGQGPQFIFQYYEEEERQRGNFPDRFSGHQFPNYSSELNVNALLLGDSALYLCASSLEGKGGETQYFGPGTRLLVL.

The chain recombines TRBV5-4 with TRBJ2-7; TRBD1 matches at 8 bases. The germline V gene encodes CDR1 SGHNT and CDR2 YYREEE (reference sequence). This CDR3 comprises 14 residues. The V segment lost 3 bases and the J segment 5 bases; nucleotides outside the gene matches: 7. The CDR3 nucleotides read TGTGCCAGCAGCTCCCTGGACAGGGTCGACGAGCAGTACTTC. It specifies CASSSLDRVDEQYF.

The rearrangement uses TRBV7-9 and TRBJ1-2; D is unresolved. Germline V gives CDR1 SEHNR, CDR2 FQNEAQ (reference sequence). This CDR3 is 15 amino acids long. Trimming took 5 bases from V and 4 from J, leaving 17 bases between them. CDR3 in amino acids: CASSRHTGAGYGYTF. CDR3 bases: TGTGCCAGCAGCCGCCATACGGGCGCGGGCTATGGCTACACCTTC.

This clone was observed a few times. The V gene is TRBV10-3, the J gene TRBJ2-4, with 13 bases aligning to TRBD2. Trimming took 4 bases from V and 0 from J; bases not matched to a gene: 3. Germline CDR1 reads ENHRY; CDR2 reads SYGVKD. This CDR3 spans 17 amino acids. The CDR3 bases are TGTGCCATCAGTGGGAGGACTAGCGGGGGAGCCAAAAACATTCAGTACTTC. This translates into CAISGRTSGGAKNIQYF.